These T cell receptor beta chains were read from a single sample in a study of blood T cell repertoires in COVID-19. Produced via immunoSEQ multiplex PCR; TCRdb's table is partial and in-frame only. The repertoire holds roughly 280,000 clones, with about nine tenths as singletons. Sequenced sample: peripheral blood. The receptors shown here come from a man aged 35 to 55 with active or convalescent COVID-19. CDR3s include the opening cysteine and the closing phenylalanine or tryptophan. Fields, in order: J gene, V gene, CDR3 protein.

J: TRBJ2-7; V: TRBV2; CDR3: CASSRDRAGQYF
J: TRBJ2-3; V: TRBV19; CDR3: CASSIGARSTDTQYF
J: TRBJ2-5; V: TRBV5-1; CDR3: CASSYQPLAGQAETQYF
J: TRBJ2-1; V: TRBV24-1; CDR3: CATSDPQGSGSGYNEQFF
J: TRBJ1-4; V: TRBV3-1/TRBV3-2; CDR3: CASSPSGTGREKLFF
J: TRBJ1-1; V: TRBV18; CDR3: CASSPPVGQGLNTEAFF
J: TRBJ1-1; V: TRBV7-9; CDR3: CASSLGATNTEAFF
J: TRBJ2-4; V: TRBV5-6; CDR3: CASSSPLGSQNIQYF
J: TRBJ2-1; V: TRBV6-5; CDR3: CASSLGLAGADEQFF
J: TRBJ2-7; V: TRBV18; CDR3: CASSPPKSSGQRYEQYF
J: TRBJ2-3; V: TRBV27; CDR3: CASSLGAARTDTQYF
J: TRBJ1-6; V: TRBV3-1/TRBV3-2; CDR3: CASSQGGDSPLHF
J: TRBJ2-2; V: TRBV5-1; CDR3: CASSLDRGTGELFF
J: TRBJ2-5; V: TRBV5-1; CDR3: CASSLNWSGGPGETQYF
J: TRBJ2-7; V: TRBV6-5; CDR3: CASSYLLADEQYF
J: TRBJ2-2; V: TRBV19; CDR3: CASRAGLAGELFF
J: TRBJ2-2; V: TRBV3-1/TRBV3-2; CDR3: CASSWGLTGELFF
J: TRBJ1-1; V: TRBV28; CDR3: CASSPPSENTEAFF